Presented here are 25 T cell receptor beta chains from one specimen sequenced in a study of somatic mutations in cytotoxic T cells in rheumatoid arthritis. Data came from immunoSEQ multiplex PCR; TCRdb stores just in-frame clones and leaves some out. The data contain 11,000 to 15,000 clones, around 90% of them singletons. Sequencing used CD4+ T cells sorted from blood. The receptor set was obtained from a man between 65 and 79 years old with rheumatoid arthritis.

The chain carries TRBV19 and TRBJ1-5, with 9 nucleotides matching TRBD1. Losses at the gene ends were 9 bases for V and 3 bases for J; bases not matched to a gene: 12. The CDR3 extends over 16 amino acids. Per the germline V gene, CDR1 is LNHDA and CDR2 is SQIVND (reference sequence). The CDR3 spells CASQPGGQGPNQPQHF. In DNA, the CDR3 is TGTGCCAGCCAACCTGGGGGACAGGGCCCCAATCAGCCCCAGCATTTT. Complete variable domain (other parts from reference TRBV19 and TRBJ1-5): DGGITQSPKYLFRKEGQNVTLSCEQNLNHDAMYWYRQDPGQGLRLIYYSQIVNDFQKGDIAEGYSVSREKKESFPLTVTSAQKNPTAFYLCASQPGGQGPNQPQHFGDGTRLSIL.

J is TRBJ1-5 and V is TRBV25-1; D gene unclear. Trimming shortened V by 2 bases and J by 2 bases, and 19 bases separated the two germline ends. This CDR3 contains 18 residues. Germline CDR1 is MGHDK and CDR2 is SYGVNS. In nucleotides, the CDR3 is TGTGCCAGCAGTGAACGGGGTCAGGTCCTCCGGGGCAATCAGCCCCAGCATTTT. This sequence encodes CASSERGQVLRGNQPQHF.

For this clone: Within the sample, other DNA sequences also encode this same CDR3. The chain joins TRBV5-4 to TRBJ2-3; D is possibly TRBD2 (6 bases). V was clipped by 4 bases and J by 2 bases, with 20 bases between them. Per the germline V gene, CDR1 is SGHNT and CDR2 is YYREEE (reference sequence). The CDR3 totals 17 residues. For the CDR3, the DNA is TGTGCCAGCAGCATGACGGGGGTCTCCTCTTACACAGATACGCAGTATTTT. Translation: CASSMTGVSSYTDTQYF.

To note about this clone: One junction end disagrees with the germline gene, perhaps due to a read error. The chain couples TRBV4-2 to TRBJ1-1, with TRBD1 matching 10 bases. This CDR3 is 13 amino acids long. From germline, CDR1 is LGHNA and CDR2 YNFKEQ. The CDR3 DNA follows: TGTGCCAGCAGCAACGGACAGGGGGAGGGGGCTCGTTTT. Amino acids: CASSNGQGEGARF.

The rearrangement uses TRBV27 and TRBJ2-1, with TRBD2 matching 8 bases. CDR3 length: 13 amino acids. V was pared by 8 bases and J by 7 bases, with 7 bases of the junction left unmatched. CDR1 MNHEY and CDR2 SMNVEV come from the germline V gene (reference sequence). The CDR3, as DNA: TGTGCCAGCGGGACTAGGCTTAGGAATGAGCAGTTCTTC. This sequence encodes CASGTRLRNEQFF.

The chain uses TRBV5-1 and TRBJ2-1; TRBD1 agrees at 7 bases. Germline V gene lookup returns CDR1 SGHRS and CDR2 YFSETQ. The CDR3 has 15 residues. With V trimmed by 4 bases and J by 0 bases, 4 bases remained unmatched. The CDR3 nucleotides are TGCGCCAGCAGCATGGGACAGCCCTCCTACAATGAGCAGTTCTTC. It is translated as CASSMGQPSYNEQFF.

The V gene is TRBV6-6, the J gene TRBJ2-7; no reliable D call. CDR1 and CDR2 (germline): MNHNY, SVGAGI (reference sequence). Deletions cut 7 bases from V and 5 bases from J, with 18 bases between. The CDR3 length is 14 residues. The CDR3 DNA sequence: TGTGCCAGCACCCCCGTGGGCGCGTTGAACGAGCAGTACTTC. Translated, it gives CASTPVGALNEQYF.

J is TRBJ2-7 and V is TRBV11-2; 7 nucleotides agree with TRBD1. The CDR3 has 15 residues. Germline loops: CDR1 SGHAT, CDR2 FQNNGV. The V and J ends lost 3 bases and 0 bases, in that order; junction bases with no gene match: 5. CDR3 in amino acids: CASSFLEGASYEQYF. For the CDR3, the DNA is TGTGCCAGCAGCTTCCTAGAGGGGGCCTCCTACGAGCAGTACTTC.

This CDR3 is CASSRTAHPSRFF. CDR3 in DNA: TGTGCCAGCAGTCGGACAGCTCACCCAAGTCGGTTCTTC. This chain uses TRBV28 with TRBJ2-1; a weak D match, TRBD1 (6 bases). The V end lost 5 bases, the J end lost 15 bases, and 20 bases lay between the germline ends. The CDR3 runs 13 residues. Germline V gene data show CDR1 as MDHEN and CDR2 as SYDVKM.

CDR3 residues: CASSLGLAGVAWEQYF. CDR3 coding DNA: TGTGCCAGCAGCTTGGGACTAGCGGGGGTTGCTTGGGAGCAGTACTTC. The V gene is TRBV5-5, the J gene TRBJ2-7; 12 bases are a match to TRBD2. The CDR3 length is 16 residues. V lost 0 bases, J lost 7 bases, and 8 bases stayed unmatched. Germline lookup yields CDR1 SGHKS and CDR2 YYEKEE (reference sequence).

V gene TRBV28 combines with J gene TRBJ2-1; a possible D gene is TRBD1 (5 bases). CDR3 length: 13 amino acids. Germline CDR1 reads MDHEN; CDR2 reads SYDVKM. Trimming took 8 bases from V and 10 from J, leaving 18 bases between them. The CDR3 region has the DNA TGTGCCAGCTCAGGGTTCCCGGTGAGGGAGCAGTTCTTC. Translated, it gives CASSGFPVREQFF. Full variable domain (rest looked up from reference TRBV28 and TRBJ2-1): DVKVTQSSRYLVKRTGEKVFLECVQDMDHENMFWYRQDPGLGLRLIYFSYDVKMKEKGDIPEGYSVSREKKERFSLILESASTNQTSMYLCASSGFPVREQFFGPGTRLTVL.

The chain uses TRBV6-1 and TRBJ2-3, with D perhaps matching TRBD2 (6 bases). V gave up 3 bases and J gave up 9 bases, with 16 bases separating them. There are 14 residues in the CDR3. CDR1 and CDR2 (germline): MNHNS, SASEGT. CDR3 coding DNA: TGTGCCAGCAGTGATTCGGGACTCCAGGCCACGCAGTATTTT. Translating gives CASSDSGLQATQYF.

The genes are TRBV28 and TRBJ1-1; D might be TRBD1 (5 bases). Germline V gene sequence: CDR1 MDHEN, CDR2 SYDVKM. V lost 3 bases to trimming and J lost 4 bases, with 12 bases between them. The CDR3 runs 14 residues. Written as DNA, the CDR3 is TGTGCCAGCAGTTTTACTGGAGGGGCCACTGAAGCTTTCTTT. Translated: CASSFTGGATEAFF.

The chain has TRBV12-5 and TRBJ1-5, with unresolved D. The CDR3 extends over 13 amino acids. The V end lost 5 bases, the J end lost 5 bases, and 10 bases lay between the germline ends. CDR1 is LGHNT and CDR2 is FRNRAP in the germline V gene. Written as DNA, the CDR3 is TGTGCTAGTGGTCGCGGAGCATATCAGCCCCAGCATTTT. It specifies CASGRGAYQPQHF.

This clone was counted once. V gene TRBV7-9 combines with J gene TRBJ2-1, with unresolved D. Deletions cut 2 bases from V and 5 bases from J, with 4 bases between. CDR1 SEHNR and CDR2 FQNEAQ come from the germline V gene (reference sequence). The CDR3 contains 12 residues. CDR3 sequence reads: CASSLRDNEQFF. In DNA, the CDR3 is TGTGCCAGCAGCTTACGGGACAATGAGCAGTTCTTC.

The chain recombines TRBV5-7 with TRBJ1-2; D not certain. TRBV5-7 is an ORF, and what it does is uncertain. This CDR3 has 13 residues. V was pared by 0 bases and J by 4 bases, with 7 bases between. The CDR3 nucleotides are TGTGCCAGCAGCTTGGGGGCAGTCTATGGCTACACCTTC. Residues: CASSLGAVYGYTF.

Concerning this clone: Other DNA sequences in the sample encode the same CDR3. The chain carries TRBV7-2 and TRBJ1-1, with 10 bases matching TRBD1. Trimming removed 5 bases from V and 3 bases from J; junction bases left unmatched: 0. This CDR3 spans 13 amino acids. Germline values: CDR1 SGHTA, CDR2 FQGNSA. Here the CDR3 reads CASSGQGDTEAFF. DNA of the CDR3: TGTGCCAGCAGCGGACAGGGGGACACTGAAGCTTTCTTT.

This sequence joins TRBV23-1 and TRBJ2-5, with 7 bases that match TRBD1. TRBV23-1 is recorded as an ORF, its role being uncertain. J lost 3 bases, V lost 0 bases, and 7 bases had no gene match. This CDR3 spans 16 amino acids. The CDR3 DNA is TGCGCCAGCAGTCAATCGCCGGGACAGAGAAAAGAGACCCAGTACTTC. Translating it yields CASSQSPGQRKETQYF.

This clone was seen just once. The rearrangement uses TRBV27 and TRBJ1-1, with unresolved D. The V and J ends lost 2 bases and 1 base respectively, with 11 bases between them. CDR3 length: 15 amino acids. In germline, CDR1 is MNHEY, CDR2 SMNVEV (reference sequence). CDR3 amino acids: CASSLGSRPNTEAFF. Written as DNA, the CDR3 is TGTGCCAGCAGTTTAGGAAGCAGGCCGAACACTGAAGCTTTCTTT.

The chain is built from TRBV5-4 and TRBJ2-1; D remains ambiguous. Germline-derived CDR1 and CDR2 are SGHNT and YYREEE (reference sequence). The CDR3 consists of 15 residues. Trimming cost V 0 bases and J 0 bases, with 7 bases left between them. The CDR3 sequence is CASSLAASSYNEQFF. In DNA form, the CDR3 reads TGTGCCAGCAGCTTGGCTGCGAGCTCCTACAATGAGCAGTTCTTC.

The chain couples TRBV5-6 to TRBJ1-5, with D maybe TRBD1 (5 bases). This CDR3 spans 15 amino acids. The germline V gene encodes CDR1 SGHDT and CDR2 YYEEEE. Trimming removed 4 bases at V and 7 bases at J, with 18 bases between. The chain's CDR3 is CASSPGGYSFQPQHF. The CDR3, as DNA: TGTGCCAGCAGCCCGGGGGGTTATAGTTTCCAGCCCCAGCATTTT.

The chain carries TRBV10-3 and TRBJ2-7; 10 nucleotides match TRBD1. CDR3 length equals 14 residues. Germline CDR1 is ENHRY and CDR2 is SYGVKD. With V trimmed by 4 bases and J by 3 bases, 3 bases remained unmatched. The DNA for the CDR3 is TGTGCCATCAGTGGCCGGGACAGGGGCTACGAGCAGTACTTC. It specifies CAISGRDRGYEQYF.

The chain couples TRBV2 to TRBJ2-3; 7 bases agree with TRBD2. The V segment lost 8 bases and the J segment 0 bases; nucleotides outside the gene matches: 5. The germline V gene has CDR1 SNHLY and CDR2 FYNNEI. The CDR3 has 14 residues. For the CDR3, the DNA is TGTGCCAGCCAAGCGGGACTTAGCACAGATACGCAGTATTTT. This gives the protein CASQAGLSTDTQYF.

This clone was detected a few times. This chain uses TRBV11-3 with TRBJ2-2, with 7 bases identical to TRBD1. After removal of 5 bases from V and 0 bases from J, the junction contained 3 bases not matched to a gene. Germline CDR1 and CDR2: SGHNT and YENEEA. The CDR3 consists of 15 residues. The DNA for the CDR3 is TGTGCCAGCAGCCCGACAGGGACGAACACCGGGGAGCTGTTTTTT. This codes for CASSPTGTNTGELFF.

CDR3 bases: TGTGCCAGCGGCAGCGGGAGACGAAGAAACGAGCAGTACTTC. The encoded protein is CASGSGRRRNEQYF. V gene TRBV6-4 combines with J gene TRBJ2-7, with TRBD2 matching over 8 bases. Per germline, CDR1 MRHNA and CDR2 SNTAGT. This CDR3 has 14 residues. Trimming removed 8 bases from V and 5 bases from J; junction bases left unmatched: 11.